This TCR beta chain was identified during a study of blood T cell repertoires in COVID-19. On the study more broadly: From the United States, Italy and Spain came samples of acute and convalescent COVID-19. From T cells, B-cell-depleted T cells, or PBMCs came the material, which was cDNA or gDNA.

Germline assignment: CDR1 SGHRS and CDR2 YFSETQ. The V and J ends lost 0 bases and 1 base respectively, with 7 bases between them. The CDR3 consists of 14 residues. Study processing details: Reference gene primer amplification yielded estimated nucleated cell counts. The data were produced by immunoSEQ multiplex PCR, yet TCRdb's version contains in-frame clones alone and is incomplete. That table furnishes V, J and clone size, whereas the DNA furnished D and trimming. The sample shows some 90,000 clones, less than 85% of them seen only once. Sequencing was done on a sample of peripheral blood. The chain uses TRBV5-1 and TRBJ1-1; D not resolved. The receptor was derived from a woman in her sixties or seventies with acute or convalescent COVID-19. The CDR3 nucleotides read TGCGCCAGCAGCTTGGACACTACGAACACTGAAGCTTTCTTT. Translated, it gives CASSLDTTNTEAFF.